This paragraph reports one TCR beta chain. Its antigen is not known. The sample belongs to a study of T cell responses to AZD1222 COVID-19 vaccine. Points from the study as a whole: Among the donors, most were white British and more were female, and clonal diversity was possibly underestimated. With dominance at 160-218 and 743-854, vaccine-associated CD4 TCRs spanned spike. Compared with day 0, the breadth and depth of the Spike-specific TCR repertoire rose significantly after two doses of AZD1222.

CDR3 size: 17 residues. Germline V gene data show CDR1 as SGHDN and CDR2 as FVKESK. Trimming took off 1 base at V and 3 bases at J, with 17 bases between the two ends. The protocol was immunoSEQ multiplex PCR, while the TCRdb copy is restricted to in-frame clones and leaves out a portion. The table includes just over 150,000 clones, more than 90% detected once. V and J are TRBV14 and TRBJ2-3; D may be TRBD2 (7 bases). The material sequenced was peripheral blood, taken 28 days after the second AZD1222 dose. The TCR sequence derives from an adult who received the AZD1222 COVID-19 vaccine. The CDR3, as DNA: TGTGCCAGCAGCCAAGGCGGGATCGGGGGGCCGACAGATACGCAGTATTTT. This codes for CASSQGGIGGPTDTQYF.